These 12 T cell receptor beta chains originate from one sample sequenced in a study of shared clonotypes between healthy human individuals. The data were produced by immunoSEQ multiplex PCR, yet TCRdb's version contains in-frame clones alone and is incomplete. The sample contains 550,000 to 700,000 clones, 73% of which appear only once. Sequenced: memory CD4+ T cells sorted from blood. Sample subset: CD45RA-negative fraction. Receptor source: a woman aged 25 to 39 in good health.

V usage is TRBV6-5 and J usage is TRBJ1-5; D possibly corresponds to TRBD1 (6 bases). CDR1 and CDR2 from the germline V gene are MNHEY and SVGAGI. V lost 5 bases, J lost 2 bases, and 13 bases lay in between. The CDR3 covers 15 residues. CDR3 sequence: CASSQAGVGNQPQHF. The CDR3 bases are TGTGCCAGCAGTCAGGCAGGGGTCGGCAATCAGCCCCAGCATTTT.

The chain couples TRBV28 to TRBJ1-4; perhaps TRBD1 as D (5 bases). Germline-derived CDR1 and CDR2 are MDHEN and SYDVKM. V was cut by 7 bases and J by 4 bases, with 22 bases left in between. The CDR3 has 17 residues. CDR3 in amino acids: CASITWSGRKSNEKLFF. In DNA, the CDR3 is TGTGCCAGCATTACGTGGTCGGGGCGAAAAAGTAATGAAAAACTGTTTTTT.

The chain employs TRBV27 and TRBJ1-5, with a weak D call TRBD1 (5 bases). V was clipped by 2 bases and J by 0 bases, with 8 bases between them. This CDR3 spans 15 amino acids. The germline CDR1 and CDR2 sequences are MNHEY and SMNVEV (reference sequence). This CDR3 reads CASSLRGSSNQPQHF. DNA for the CDR3: TGTGCCAGCAGTTTAAGGGGATCTAGCAATCAGCCCCAGCATTTT.

The chain is built from TRBV11-2 and TRBJ2-1; TRBD2 aligns across 12 bases. Germline CDR1 is SGHAT and CDR2 is FQNNGV. CDR3 length: 14 amino acids. V lost 4 bases and J lost 15; bases outside the gene matches: 10. This CDR3 is CASSSPSGRVRPFF. The CDR3 DNA is TGTGCCAGCAGCTCGCCTAGCGGGAGGGTTCGGCCGTTCTTC.

This clone appeared a few times. Other DNA sequences in this specimen translate into the identical CDR3. The V gene is TRBV19, the J gene TRBJ2-6; the D is unclear. Germline loops: CDR1 LNHDA, CDR2 SQIVND (reference sequence). V lost 6 bases and J lost 2, with 5 bases in between. The CDR3 contains 13 residues. CDR3 protein: CASSPTGANVLTF. DNA of the CDR3: TGTGCCAGTAGCCCCACTGGGGCCAACGTCCTGACTTTC.

On this clone itself: One end of the junction varies from germline; a read error may be responsible. The CDR3, as DNA: TGCGCCAGCAGCTTGGTGGGTCTAGCGGAATACGGGCAGTACTTC. Its translation: CASSLVGLAEYGQYF. The chain links TRBV5-1 to TRBJ2-7, with TRBD2 matching over 7 bases. CDR1 is SGHRS and CDR2 is YFSETQ in the germline V gene. CDR3 length: 15 amino acids.

This clone was found once. V is TRBV5-1 and J is TRBJ2-3; D not certain. V shed 0 bases and J shed 2 bases, with 7 bases lying between them. CDR3 length equals 14 residues. Germline values: CDR1 SGHRS, CDR2 YFSETQ. The CDR3 sequence: CASSLAQTTDTQYF. For the CDR3, the DNA is TGCGCCAGCAGCTTGGCACAGACCACAGATACGCAGTATTTT.

This clone was detected only a few times. Other DNA sequences in this specimen translate into the identical CDR3. J is TRBJ1-1 and V is TRBV6-1; D uncertain. The CDR3 spans 13 residues. V dropped 2 bases and J dropped 3 bases, with 7 bases sitting between them. Germline assignment: CDR1 MNHNS and CDR2 SASEGT. CDR3 nucleotides: TGTGCCAGCAGTGAATTTGGAGACACTGAAGCTTTCTTT. This gives the protein CASSEFGDTEAFF.

In its sample, this clone was seen a few times. V is TRBV5-1 and J is TRBJ2-7, with 10 positions matching TRBD2. This CDR3 is 16 amino acids long. Losses at the gene ends were 2 bases for V and 2 bases for J; bases not matched to a gene: 7. In germline, CDR1 is SGHRS, CDR2 YFSETQ. DNA for the CDR3: TGCGCCAGCAGCTTTGCTAGCGGGAGTAGTACCTACGAGCAGTACTTC. Its translation is CASSFASGSSTYEQYF.

This chain uses TRBV6-5 with TRBJ1-4; tentative D call: TRBD1 (6 bases). CDR1 is MNHEY, CDR2 SVGAGI, per germline. Trimming left V 6 bases short and J 4 bases short, with 12 bases between. The CDR3 length is 14 residues. CDR3 protein: CASRGAEGNEKLFF. The CDR3 nucleotides read TGTGCCAGCAGGGGGGCCGAGGGTAATGAAAAACTGTTTTTT.

The chain is built from TRBV11-1 and TRBJ2-2, with a weak D call TRBD2 (6 bases). Germline lookup yields CDR1 SGHAT and CDR2 FQDESV (reference sequence). The CDR3 loop spans 15 amino acids. Trimming stripped 5 bases from V and 4 bases from J, with 14 bases between. Written as DNA, the CDR3 is TGTGCCAGCAGCCCCTGGGACTTCCCCACCGGGGAGCTGTTTTTT. This gives the protein CASSPWDFPTGELFF.

This clone was found a few times. V and J are TRBV7-2 and TRBJ1-2; 8 bases agree with TRBD1. From germline, CDR1 is SGHTA and CDR2 FQGNSA. The J segment lost 6 bases and the V segment lost 5 bases, leaving 11 bases of the junction unmatched. The CDR3 sequence is 15 residues long. The CDR3 DNA reads as TGTGCCAGCAGCCTCAGCCTGACAGGGGCGGATGGCTACACCTTC. This gives the protein CASSLSLTGADGYTF. Supplemented by reference TRBV7-2 and TRBJ1-2, the full variable domain reads GAGVSQSPSNKVTEKGKDVELRCDPISGHTALYWYRQSLGQGLEFLIYFQGNSAPDKSGLPSDRFSAERTGGSVSTLTIQRTQQEDSAVYLCASSLSLTGADGYTFGSGTRLTVV.